The source of this TCR beta chain is a study of shared T cell receptors in the human thymus. The CDR3 has 16 residues. CDR1 and CDR2 from the germline V gene are MNHEY and SMNVEV (reference sequence). The ends were cut back, 3 bases at V and 0 bases at J, with 13 bases in the middle. Assay used: immunoSEQ multiplex PCR; TCRdb lists only in-frame clones, some missing. The sample yields hundreds of thousands of clones, around 87% seen once. These data also formed part of another study, on human thymus T cells. That study reports: Thymic tissue was derived from resections collected during corrective heart surgery. Repertoires sampled from thymus and blood appeared biased in V and J gene usage. Unrelated individuals were reported by related research to share highly overlapping thymic repertoires.

Sequencing was performed on thymocytes. The gene calls are TRBV27 and TRBJ2-3; D is unclear. The TCR originated in a boy in the first two years of life with a congenital heart defect. CDR3 nucleotides: TGTGCCAGCAGTTTGTGGCAGGCACGGAGCACAGATACGCAGTATTTT. Encoded protein: CASSLWQARSTDTQYF.